These 21 T cell receptor beta chains share one sample of origin, sequenced in a study of human T cells and chemical hapten exposure. TCRdb called the RACE reads again in MiXCR, with one record for every CDR3 protein. The profile shows roughly 100,000 distinct CDR3 sequences, 10% to 13% of them singletons. Sample time point: pre-sensitization, week 0. Treatment reported: therapeutic diphenylcyclopropenone sensitization with weekly scalp DPC. Sample: whole blood, taken in connection with sensitization to the hapten diphenylcyclopropenone (DPC). The receptor source for this set is an older woman with alopecia areata. Some clones in this sample may be carry-over from other donors' samples.

This clonotype was seen only a few times. The chain carries TRBV7-2 and TRBJ2-2; D gene unclear. V was pared by 5 bases and J by 1 base, with 14 bases between. Germline CDR1 and CDR2: SGHTA and FQGNSA. CDR3 length: 16 amino acids. The CDR3 nucleotides read TGTGCCAGCAGCCTACCACTAACGCTGAACACCGGGGAGCTGTTTTTT. This gives the protein CASSLPLTLNTGELFF. The full variable domain, rest sourced from reference TRBV7-2 and TRBJ2-2, is GAGVSQSPSNKVTEKGKDVELRCDPISGHTALYWYRQSLGQGLEFLIYFQGNSAPDKSGLPSDRFSAERTGGSVSTLTIQRTQQEDSAVYLCASSLPLTLNTGELFFGEGSRLTVL.

The chain is built from TRBV7-6 and TRBJ1-1, with D perhaps TRBD1 (5 bases). CDR3 length: 13 amino acids. Looked up from germline, CDR1 is SGHVS and CDR2 is FNYEAQ. The ends were cut back, 8 bases at V and 0 bases at J, with 10 bases in the middle. In nucleotides, the CDR3 is TGTGCCAGCTTAAAAGGGGTGAACACTGAAGCTTTCTTT. Translation: CASLKGVNTEAFF.

This clonotype was detected many times. The genes are TRBV6-5 and TRBJ1-1; TRBD1 aligns across 10 bases. Trimming removed 7 bases from V and 6 bases from J; junction bases left unmatched: 11. Germline V gene lookup returns CDR1 MNHEY and CDR2 SVGAGI. The CDR3 runs to 15 residues. The CDR3 region is CASIPTGGPAPEAFF. CDR3 sequence (DNA): TGTGCCAGCATCCCGACAGGGGGCCCAGCTCCTGAAGCTTTCTTT.

Many counts were recorded for this clonotype. CDR3 residues: CASSLVGTHNEKLFF. The CDR3 DNA is TGTGCCAGCAGCTTAGTTGGGACGCATAATGAAAAACTGTTTTTT. The chain has TRBV7-6 and TRBJ1-4, with D possibly TRBD1 on 5 matching bases. The V end was cut by 1 base, the J end by 4 bases, with 10 bases between. The CDR3 contains 15 residues. CDR1 is SGHVS, CDR2 FNYEAQ, per germline.

Concerning this clonotype: Just one base apart from a much larger clone, this may be a read error. DNA of the CDR3: TGTGCCAGCTCACTTTCGGACGGGGGCTATAGCTACACCTTC. Translation: CASSLSDGGYSYTF. This sequence joins TRBV18 and TRBJ1-2; perhaps TRBD1 as D (6 bases). CDR3 size: 14 residues. Germline loops: CDR1 KGHSH, CDR2 LQKENI. The whole variable domain, remainder taken from reference TRBV18 and TRBJ1-2, is NAGVMQNPRHLVRRRGQEARLRCSPMKGHSHVYWYRQLPEEGLKFMVYLQKENIIDESGMPKERFSAEFPKEGPSILRIQQVVRGDSAAYFCASSLSDGGYSYTFGSGTRLTVV.

This clonotype was counted at least ten times. The chain couples TRBV6-1 to TRBJ2-1; 9 positions agree with TRBD2. This CDR3 region has 15 residues. Trimming at V came to 6 bases and at J to 5 bases, leaving 8 bases not matched to a gene. Germline V gene data show CDR1 as MNHNS and CDR2 as SASEGT. CDR3 DNA: TGTGCCAGCAGACGATTAGCGGGGGCCGACAATGAGCAGTTCTTC. Protein: CASRRLAGADNEQFF.

This clonotype occurred many times. The chain links TRBV2 to TRBJ1-4, with no clear D. CDR3 length: 12 amino acids. V lost 4 bases to trimming and J lost 7 bases, with 7 bases between them. CDR1 and CDR2 (germline): SNHLY, FYNNEI. The CDR3 spells CASSGSGEKLFF. For the CDR3, the DNA is TGTGCCAGCAGTGGGAGTGGTGAAAAACTGTTTTTT. Combining the CDR3 with reference TRBV2 and TRBJ1-4 gives the whole variable domain EPEVTQTPSHQVTQMGQEVILRCVPISNHLYFYWYRQILGQKVEFLVSFYNNEISEKSEIFDDQFSVERPDGSNFTLKIRSTKLEDSAMYFCASSGSGEKLFFGSGTQLSVL.

The chain links TRBV6-5 to TRBJ2-7; D ambiguous. Germline V gives CDR1 MNHEY, CDR2 SVGAGI. Trimming pared 8 bases from V and 6 bases from J, leaving 14 bases between. This CDR3 has 12 residues. The CDR3 protein is CASQILSGEQYF. CDR3 coding DNA: TGTGCCAGCCAAATATTGTCGGGCGAGCAGTACTTC.

The V gene is TRBV11-2, the J gene TRBJ2-3; no reliable D call. The germline V and J ends were trimmed by 2 bases and 7 bases, with 7 bases remaining between them. The germline V gene has CDR1 SGHAT and CDR2 FQNNGV. The CDR3 has 12 residues. This chain's CDR3 is CASSLLVHTQYF. CDR3 coding DNA: TGTGCCAGCAGCTTACTCGTGCATACGCAGTATTTT.

The chain recombines TRBV2 with TRBJ2-7; D is possibly TRBD1 or TRBD2 (6 bases each). Trimming removed 3 bases at V and 3 bases at J, with 9 bases between. The CDR3 sequence is 13 residues long. CDR1 and CDR2 from the germline V gene are SNHLY and FYNNEI. In DNA form, the CDR3 reads TGTGCCAGCAGTGATGAGGGGGGCTACGAGCAGTACTTC. Protein product: CASSDEGGYEQYF.

This clonotype was detected ten times or more. The chain recombines TRBV20-1 with TRBJ2-7; D is undetermined. With 2 bases removed from V and 2 bases from J, the gap between germline ends came to 13 bases. Germline CDR1 is DFQATT and CDR2 is SNEGSKA (reference sequence). The CDR3 spans 14 residues. The CDR3 loop is CSARKTAPTYEQYF. The CDR3 nucleotides are TGCAGTGCTAGAAAGACTGCCCCGACCTACGAGCAGTACTTC.

This clonotype was seen more than once but under ten times. The chain employs TRBV4-1 and TRBJ2-4; TRBD1 or TRBD2 may be the D gene (5 bases each). The germline V and J ends were trimmed by 3 bases and 6 bases, with 27 bases remaining between them. CDR3 length equals 19 residues. In germline, CDR1 is MGHRA, CDR2 YSYEKL. The CDR3 DNA sequence: TGCGCCAGCAGCCAGGCACCCCGGGACCCCAAGCGCTCGGGAAACATTCAGTACTTC. This gives the protein CASSQAPRDPKRSGNIQYF.

This clonotype was recorded at least ten times. The V call is TRBV2, the J call TRBJ1-4; D gene unclear. The CDR3 runs 10 residues. CDR1 is SNHLY and CDR2 is FYNNEI in the germline V gene. The ends were cut back, 9 bases at V and 8 bases at J, with 7 bases in the middle. The DNA for the CDR3 is TGTGCCAGTAGGGAGGAAAAACTGTTTTTT. It encodes CASREEKLFF. Full variable domain (remainder filled in from reference TRBV2 and TRBJ1-4): EPEVTQTPSHQVTQMGQEVILRCVPISNHLYFYWYRQILGQKVEFLVSFYNNEISEKSEIFDDQFSVERPDGSNFTLKIRSTKLEDSAMYFCASREEKLFFGSGTQLSVL.

Comments on this clonotype: The junction differs from germline at one of its ends, possibly a read error. The chain recombines TRBV27 with TRBJ1-1; no definite D call. This CDR3 has 13 residues. CDR1 MNHEY and CDR2 SMNVEV come from the germline V gene (reference sequence). The CDR3 sequence is CANSPDLNTEAFF. As DNA, the CDR3 is TGTGCCAACAGTCCGGACTTGAACACTGAAGCTTTCTTT.

This clonotype was detected ten times or more. This rearrangement joins TRBV2 to TRBJ2-1; D may be TRBD2 (7 bases). The CDR3 totals 16 residues. Between the trimmed V and J ends, which lost 1 base and 8 bases, there was a span of 18 bases. The V gene's germline CDR1 is SNHLY and CDR2 FYNNEI. This chain's CDR3 is CASSEGRRGGRHEQFF. CDR3 DNA: TGTGCCAGCAGTGAAGGGCGGAGGGGGGGACGTCATGAGCAGTTCTTC.

The chain employs TRBV6-6 and TRBJ2-5; unclear D gene. V was clipped by 0 bases and J by 0 bases, with 8 bases between them. CDR1 and CDR2 (germline): MNHNY, SVGAGI (reference sequence). The CDR3 spans 15 residues. CDR3: CASSYSVANQETQYF. As DNA, the CDR3 is TGTGCCAGCAGTTACTCGGTCGCCAACCAAGAGACCCAGTACTTC.

The chain couples TRBV6-6 to TRBJ2-1; tentatively, D is TRBD2 (5 bases). CDR3 length: 15 residues. V was trimmed by 2 bases and J by 0 bases, leaving 8 bases between them. The V gene's germline CDR1 is MNHNY and CDR2 SVGAGI (reference sequence). CDR3 nucleotides: TGTGCCAGCAGTTACCCGGAGGCCTCCTACAATGAGCAGTTCTTC. It yields the protein CASSYPEASYNEQFF.

This clonotype was seen many times. J is TRBJ1-2 and V is TRBV20-1; TRBD1 matches at 7 bases. Germline V lookup: CDR1 DFQATT, CDR2 SNEGSKA (reference sequence). With 5 bases clipped from V and 13 bases from J, the junction kept 16 bases outside the gene matches. The CDR3 has 13 amino acids. CDR3 loop: CSAGPVGTATITF. CDR3 in DNA: TGCAGTGCTGGACCGGTTGGGACAGCGACGATCACCTTC.

This clonotype has a count of ten or more. CDR3 sequence reads: CASSEEGHGYTF. CDR3 nucleotides: TGTGCCAGCAGTGAAGAAGGGCATGGCTACACCTTC. The rearrangement links TRBV2 to TRBJ1-2, with D unclear. Germline V gene data show CDR1 as SNHLY and CDR2 as FYNNEI. V lost 1 base, J lost 6 bases, and 6 bases lay in between. This CDR3 contains 12 residues. The whole variable domain, filled in from reference TRBV2 and TRBJ1-2, reads EPEVTQTPSHQVTQMGQEVILRCVPISNHLYFYWYRQILGQKVEFLVSFYNNEISEKSEIFDDQFSVERPDGSNFTLKIRSTKLEDSAMYFCASSEEGHGYTFGSGTRLTVV.

This clonotype was seen a handful of times. V is TRBV7-9 and J is TRBJ1-3, with TRBD1 identical over 9 bases. The CDR3 runs to 15 residues. Germline V CDR1 and CDR2: SEHNR, FQNEAQ (reference sequence). The ends lost 3 bases at V and 8 bases at J; junction bases unmatched: 8. The CDR3: CASSFTGQGTDTIYF. The CDR3 DNA reads as TGTGCCAGCAGCTTCACGGGACAGGGAACGGACACCATATATTTT.

This clonotype was recorded many times. The chain links TRBV12-3 or TRBV12-4 to TRBJ1-2, with 7 nucleotides matching TRBD1. CDR3 size: 14 residues. V lost 2 bases to trimming and J lost 4 bases; unmatched junction nucleotides: 4. CDR3 protein: CASSLQGDSYGYTF. For the CDR3, the DNA is TGTGCCAGCAGTTTACAGGGGGATAGCTATGGCTACACCTTC.